This is a list of T cell receptor beta chains from one sample in a study of control samples from healthy donors and cancer patients. Profiling relied on immunoSEQ multiplex PCR, and the TCRdb table lists in-frame clones only, not all of them. The sample shows fewer than 150,000 clones, approximately 93% of them seen only once. Material: blood. Receptors were obtained from a woman in her late teens or twenties in good health. Each CDR3 is given with its conserved first and last residue. Fields, in order: J gene, clone size, D gene, V gene, CDR3 protein, CDR3 DNA. A D gene is named only where the DNA matches it firmly. Rows may omit the clone size; those that give it use once, few, many or a size class.

J gene: TRBJ2-7; clone size: -; D gene: TRBD1; V gene: TRBV28; CDR3 protein: CASRTGSYEQYF; CDR3 DNA: TGTGCCAGCAGGACAGGGTCGTACGAGCAGTACTTC
J gene: TRBJ1-3; clone size: -; D gene: -; V gene: TRBV5-6; CDR3 protein: CASSLERRGNTIYF; CDR3 DNA: TGTGCCAGCAGCTTGGAGCGCAGGGGAAACACCATATATTTT
J gene: TRBJ2-5; clone size: once; D gene: -; V gene: TRBV4-3; CDR3 protein: CASSQRPYRETQYF; CDR3 DNA: TGCGCCAGCAGCCAACGACCGTACCGAGAGACCCAGTACTTC
J gene: TRBJ2-7; clone size: -; D gene: TRBD1; V gene: TRBV30; CDR3 protein: CAWRTGNSPYYEQYF; CDR3 DNA: TGTGCCTGGAGGACAGGGAATTCGCCGTACTACGAGCAGTACTTC
J gene: TRBJ2-5; clone size: -; D gene: TRBD2; V gene: TRBV2; CDR3 protein: CASGGLAGGGETQYF; CDR3 DNA: TGTGCCAGCGGGGGGTTAGCGGGAGGAGGGGAGACCCAGTACTTC
J gene: TRBJ1-4; clone size: -; D gene: -; V gene: TRBV24-1; CDR3 protein: CATRDLGVHNEKLFF; CDR3 DNA: TGTGCCACCAGGGATTTAGGTGTTCATAATGAAAAACTGTTTTTT
J gene: TRBJ2-5; clone size: -; D gene: TRBD2; V gene: TRBV3-1/TRBV3-2; CDR3 protein: CASSPPLAGGQETQYF; CDR3 DNA: TGTGCCAGCAGCCCGCCTCTAGCGGGGGGTCAAGAGACCCAGTACTTC
J gene: TRBJ2-7; clone size: once; D gene: -; V gene: TRBV10-3; CDR3 protein: CAISDLTSVRYEQYF; CDR3 DNA: TGTGCCATCAGTGACTTGACTAGTGTGAGGTACGAGCAGTACTTC
J gene: TRBJ1-1; clone size: -; D gene: -; V gene: TRBV29-1; CDR3 protein: CSVDYPSTPSREAFF; CDR3 DNA: TGCAGCGTTGATTATCCCAGCACTCCGTCCCGTGAAGCTTTCTTT
J gene: TRBJ2-3; clone size: -; D gene: TRBD2; V gene: TRBV4-3; CDR3 protein: CASSHAGGLAPSDTQYF; CDR3 DNA: TGCGCCAGCAGCCACGCCGGGGGACTAGCGCCCTCAGATACGCAGTATTTT
J gene: TRBJ2-1; clone size: -; D gene: TRBD2; V gene: TRBV7-6; CDR3 protein: CASSFFGWTSGYYNEQFF; CDR3 DNA: TGTGCCAGCAGCTTTTTCGGGTGGACTAGCGGATATTACAATGAGCAGTTCTTC
J gene: TRBJ1-1; clone size: -; D gene: -; V gene: TRBV19; CDR3 protein: CASSPNMNTEAFF; CDR3 DNA: TGTGCCAGTAGCCCAAACATGAACACTGAAGCTTTCTTT
J gene: TRBJ2-2; clone size: -; D gene: TRBD2; V gene: TRBV28; CDR3 protein: CASRRLAANGELFF; CDR3 DNA: TGTGCCAGCAGAAGACTAGCGGCAAACGGGGAGCTGTTTTTT
J gene: TRBJ2-3; clone size: -; D gene: TRBD2; V gene: TRBV3-1/TRBV3-2; CDR3 protein: CASRHLAGGTDTQYF; CDR3 DNA: TGTGCCAGCAGGCATCTAGCGGGGGGCACAGATACGCAGTATTTT
J gene: TRBJ2-1; clone size: -; D gene: -; V gene: TRBV6-2/TRBV6-3; CDR3 protein: CASSYLGISYNEQFF; CDR3 DNA: TGTGCCAGCAGTTACTTGGGGATTTCCTACAATGAGCAGTTCTTC
J gene: TRBJ1-4; clone size: once; D gene: -; V gene: TRBV19; CDR3 protein: CASSIAANEKLFF; CDR3 DNA: TGTGCCAGTAGTATAGCGGCTAATGAAAAACTGTTTTTT
J gene: TRBJ1-1; clone size: once; D gene: -; V gene: TRBV27; CDR3 protein: CASSLGGRPEAFF; CDR3 DNA: TGTGCCAGCAGTTTGGGGGGCCGGCCTGAAGCTTTCTTT
J gene: TRBJ2-7; clone size: -; D gene: -; V gene: TRBV11-2; CDR3 protein: CASSPRSVPPYEQYF; CDR3 DNA: TGTGCCAGCAGCCCGCGTAGCGTTCCCCCCTACGAGCAGTACTTC
J gene: TRBJ2-2; clone size: once; D gene: TRBD1; V gene: TRBV5-6; CDR3 protein: CASSLSGQGNTGELFF; CDR3 DNA: TGTGCCAGCAGCCTCTCGGGACAGGGAAACACCGGGGAGCTGTTTTTT
J gene: TRBJ1-5; clone size: -; D gene: TRBD1; V gene: TRBV18; CDR3 protein: CASSTQGNQPQHF; CDR3 DNA: TGTGCCAGCTCAACACAGGGGAACCAGCCCCAGCATTTT
J gene: TRBJ2-5; clone size: few; D gene: -; V gene: TRBV19; CDR3 protein: CASSPRPSSETQYF; CDR3 DNA: TGTGCCAGTAGTCCGCGCCCTAGCTCGGAGACCCAGTACTTC
J gene: TRBJ1-2; clone size: -; D gene: TRBD1; V gene: TRBV24-1; CDR3 protein: CATSDSGTGVSGYTF; CDR3 DNA: TGTGCCACCAGTGATTCCGGGACAGGGGTTAGTGGCTACACCTTC
J gene: TRBJ2-3; clone size: once; D gene: TRBD1; V gene: TRBV7-2; CDR3 protein: CASSWGTGETQYF; CDR3 DNA: TGTGCCAGCAGCTGGGGGACAGGGGAGACGCAGTATTTT
J gene: TRBJ2-1; clone size: -; D gene: TRBD2; V gene: TRBV6-4; CDR3 protein: CASSPGASGDNEQFF; CDR3 DNA: TGTGCCAGCAGTCCCGGAGCTAGCGGAGACAATGAGCAGTTCTTC
J gene: TRBJ1-2; clone size: -; D gene: -; V gene: TRBV3-1/TRBV3-2; CDR3 protein: CASSRVQAASYGYTF; CDR3 DNA: TGTGCCAGCAGCCGAGTACAGGCGGCGTCCTATGGCTACACCTTC
J gene: TRBJ2-1; clone size: -; D gene: -; V gene: TRBV28; CDR3 protein: CASSSGEGDNEQFF; CDR3 DNA: TGTGCCAGCAGTTCCGGTGAGGGCGACAATGAGCAGTTCTTC